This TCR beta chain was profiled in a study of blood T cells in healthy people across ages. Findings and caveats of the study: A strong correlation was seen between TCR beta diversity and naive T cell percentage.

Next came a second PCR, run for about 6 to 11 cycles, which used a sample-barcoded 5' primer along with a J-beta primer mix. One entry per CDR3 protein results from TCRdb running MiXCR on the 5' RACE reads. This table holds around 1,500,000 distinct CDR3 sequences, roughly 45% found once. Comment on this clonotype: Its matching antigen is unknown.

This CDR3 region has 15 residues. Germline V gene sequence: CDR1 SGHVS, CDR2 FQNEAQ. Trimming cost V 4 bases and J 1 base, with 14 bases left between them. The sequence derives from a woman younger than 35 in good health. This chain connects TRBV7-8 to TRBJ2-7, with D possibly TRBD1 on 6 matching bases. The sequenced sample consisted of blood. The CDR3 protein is CASSYTSQGSYEQYF. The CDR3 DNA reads TGTGCCAGCAGCTATACCTCCCAGGGGTCCTACGAGCAGTACTTC.